This T cell receptor (beta chain) was captured in a study of cytomegalovirus exposure and HLA in healthy donors. Germline V gene lookup returns CDR1 SGHDT and CDR2 YYEEEE. Trimming left V 2 bases short and J 6 bases short, with 15 bases between. The CDR3 sequence is 15 residues long. General study results and limits: In an earlier analysis, about 87% or about 30%: the productive usage of most TCR beta V segments.

As concerns this clone: Antigen specificity is unknown.

The primer mix had 60 Vbeta and 13 Jbeta primers. Produced via immunoSEQ multiplex PCR; TCRdb's table is partial and in-frame only. The table records about 190,000 clones, about 85% of them present only once. The TCR was taken from a woman aged 50 to 60 in good health and CMV-seronegative. This chain links TRBV5-6 with TRBJ1-5, with D possibly being TRBD1 (6 bases). Sequenced sample: PBMCs. The CDR3 DNA reads TGTGCCAGCAGCTTAAATGGGGGGGGCACTCAGCCCCAGCATTTT. It encodes CASSLNGGGTQPQHF.